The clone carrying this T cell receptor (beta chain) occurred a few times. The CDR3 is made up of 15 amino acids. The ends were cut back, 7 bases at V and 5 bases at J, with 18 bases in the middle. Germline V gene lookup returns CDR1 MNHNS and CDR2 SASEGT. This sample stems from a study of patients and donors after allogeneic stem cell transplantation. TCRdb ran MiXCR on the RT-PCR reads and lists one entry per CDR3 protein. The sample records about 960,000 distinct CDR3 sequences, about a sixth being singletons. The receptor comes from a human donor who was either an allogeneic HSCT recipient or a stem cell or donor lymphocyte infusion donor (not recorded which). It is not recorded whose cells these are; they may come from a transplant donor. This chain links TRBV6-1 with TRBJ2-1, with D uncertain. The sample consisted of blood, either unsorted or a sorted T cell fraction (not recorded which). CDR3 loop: CASTSGRLGNNEQFF. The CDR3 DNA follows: TGTGCCAGCACCTCAGGAAGGTTAGGGAACAATGAGCAGTTCTTC.